Presented here are 5 T cell receptor beta chains from one specimen sequenced in a study of T cell responses to AZD1222 COVID-19 vaccine. Clones were read by immunoSEQ multiplex PCR, and TCRdb kept only the in-frame ones, dropping some. The table has about 140,000 clones, under 95% seen once. Here the sequenced sample was peripheral blood, taken on day 0 of AZD1222 vaccination. The receptors stem from an adult in good health.

This clone came up once. The chain uses TRBV23-1 and TRBJ1-2; perhaps TRBD1 as D (5 bases). TRBV23-1 has ORF status, its function being uncertain. The V end lost 1 base, the J end lost 4 bases, and 13 bases lay between the germline ends. The CDR3 runs 15 residues. The DNA of the CDR3 is TGCGCCAGCAGTCAATGTTCCCGGGACGGCTATGGCTACACCTTC. It is translated as CASSQCSRDGYGYTF.

The gene calls are TRBV9 and TRBJ1-2; the D gene is possibly TRBD1 (6 bases). V shed 3 bases and J shed 8 bases, with 17 bases lying between them. The CDR3 runs 14 residues. Germline loops: CDR1 SGDLS, CDR2 YYNGEE. The CDR3 is CASSAGQKAEGYTF. In DNA form, the CDR3 reads TGTGCCAGCAGCGCCGGACAGAAAGCCGAAGGCTACACCTTC.

This chain joins TRBV7-2 and TRBJ1-3, with D uncertain. Deletions cut 3 bases from V and 4 bases from J, with 10 bases between. The CDR3 spans 14 residues. Looked up from germline, CDR1 is SGHTA and CDR2 is FQGNSA. DNA of the CDR3: TGTGCCAGCAGCTTGGCCCCCGGGGGAAACACCATATATTTT. Translated: CASSLAPGGNTIYF.

This clone showed up just once. The V gene is TRBV5-6, the J gene TRBJ2-1, with 7 bases matching TRBD2. Germline values: CDR1 SGHDT, CDR2 YYEEEE. CDR3 size: 12 residues. With 2 bases clipped from V and 9 bases from J, the junction kept 2 bases outside the gene matches. CDR3 sequence: CASSFREAEQFF. CDR3 bases: TGTGCCAGCAGCTTTCGGGAGGCTGAGCAGTTCTTC.

This rearrangement joins TRBV7-2 to TRBJ2-7; D remains unclear. V shed 0 bases and J shed 1 base, with 7 bases lying between them. The CDR3 is made up of 14 amino acids. CDR1 is SGHTA, CDR2 FQGNSA, per germline. CDR3 bases: TGTGCCAGCAGCTTAGCTGCAGATTCCTACGAGCAGTACTTC. Translation gives CASSLAADSYEQYF. Full variable domain (remainder filled in from reference TRBV7-2 and TRBJ2-7): GAGVSQSPSNKVTEKGKDVELRCDPISGHTALYWYRQSLGQGLEFLIYFQGNSAPDKSGLPSDRFSAERTGGSVSTLTIQRTQQEDSAVYLCASSLAADSYEQYFGPGTRLTVT.